This T cell receptor (beta chain) was sequenced in a study of T cell changes during pregnancy in multiple sclerosis. Germline V CDR1 and CDR2: SQVTM, ANQGSEA. The CDR3 extends over 12 amino acids. Between the trimmed V and J ends, which lost 8 bases and 8 bases, there was a span of 18 bases. Repertoires were generated with immunoSEQ multiplex PCR, while TCRdb's copy carries only in-frame clones and drops some. The sample carries tens of thousands of clones, 90% to 95% recorded once. This clone was found once. The sequencing used peripheral blood, collected in the third trimester of pregnancy. The sequence was collected from a female donor with multiple sclerosis, enrolled in a pregnancy study. V and J are TRBV29-1 and TRBJ1-2; no firm D call. The CDR3 protein is CSIYGGKQGYTF. The CDR3 region has the DNA TGCAGCATCTATGGAGGGAAACAAGGCTACACCTTC.